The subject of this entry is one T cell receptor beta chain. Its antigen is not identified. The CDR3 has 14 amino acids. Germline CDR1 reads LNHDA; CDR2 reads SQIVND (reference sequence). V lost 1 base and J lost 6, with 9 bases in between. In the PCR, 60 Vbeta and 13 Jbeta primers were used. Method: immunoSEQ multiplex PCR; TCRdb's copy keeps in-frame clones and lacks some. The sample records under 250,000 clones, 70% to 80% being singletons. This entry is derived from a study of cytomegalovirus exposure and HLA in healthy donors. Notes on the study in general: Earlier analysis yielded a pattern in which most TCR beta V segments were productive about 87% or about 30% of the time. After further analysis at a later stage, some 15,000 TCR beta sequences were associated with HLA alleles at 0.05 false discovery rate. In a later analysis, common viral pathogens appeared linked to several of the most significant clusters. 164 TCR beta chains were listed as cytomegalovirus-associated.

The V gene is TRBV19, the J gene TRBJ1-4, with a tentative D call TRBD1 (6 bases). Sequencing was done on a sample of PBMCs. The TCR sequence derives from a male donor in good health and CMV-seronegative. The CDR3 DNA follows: TGTGCCAGTAGTATAGGTGGACAGTATGAAAAACTGTTTTTT. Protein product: CASSIGGQYEKLFF.